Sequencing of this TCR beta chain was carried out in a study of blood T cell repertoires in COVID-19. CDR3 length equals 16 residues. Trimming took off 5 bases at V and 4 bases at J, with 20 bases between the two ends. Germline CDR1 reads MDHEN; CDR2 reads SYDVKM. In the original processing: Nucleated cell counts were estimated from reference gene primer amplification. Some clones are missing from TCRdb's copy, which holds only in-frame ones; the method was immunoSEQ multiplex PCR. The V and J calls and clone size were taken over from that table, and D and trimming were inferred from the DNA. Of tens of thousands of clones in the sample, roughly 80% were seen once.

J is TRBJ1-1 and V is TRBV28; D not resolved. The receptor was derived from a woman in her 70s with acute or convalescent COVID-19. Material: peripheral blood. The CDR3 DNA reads TGTGCCAGCAGTCCCCCGGGTCTCCTTTTGGGCACTGAAGCTTTCTTT. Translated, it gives CASSPPGLLLGTEAFF.